What follows are 4 T cell receptor beta chains derived from one specimen sequenced in a study of early T cells in non-severe SARS-CoV-2 infection. TCRdb used MiXCR to reprocess the 5' RACE reads, holding one entry per CDR3 protein. Here the sample spans under 70,000 distinct CDR3 sequences, more than 9% being singletons. The specimen sequenced was whole blood. These receptor sequences come from an adult who was a healthcare worker with PCR-confirmed SARS-CoV-2 infection or an uninfected control (not recorded which).

This clonotype appeared many times. V is TRBV6-2 or TRBV6-3 and J is TRBJ2-2; TRBD2 is a possible D gene (7 bases). In germline, CDR1 is MNHEY, CDR2 SVGEGT. Trimming removed 3 bases at V and 5 bases at J, with 13 bases between. The CDR3 has 15 residues. The CDR3 DNA is TGTGCCAGCAGTTATCGCGGGGGCTGGACCGGGGAGCTGTTTTTT. Translating gives CASSYRGGWTGELFF.

In its sample, this clonotype was seen many times. The chain uses TRBV10-2 and TRBJ2-7; a possible D gene is TRBD1 (6 bases). The CDR3 consists of 14 residues. Trimming took 0 bases from V and 2 from J, leaving 8 bases between them. Germline CDR1 WSHSY, CDR2 SAAADI. CDR3 residues: CASSESGAAYEQYF. CDR3 in DNA: TGCGCCAGCAGTGAGTCGGGGGCCGCCTACGAGCAGTACTTC.

Many counts were recorded for this clonotype. An end of the junction differs from the germline gene, which may be a read error. The chain recombines TRBV7-7 with TRBJ2-1; 12 bases agree with TRBD2. The CDR3 covers 15 residues. Germline loops: CDR1 SSHAT, CDR2 FNYEAQ (reference sequence). Here the CDR3 DNA reads TGTGCTAGCAGCTCGACTAGCGGGAGTATCCATGAGCAGTTCTTC. It encodes CASSSTSGSIHEQFF.

This clonotype was seen more than once but under ten times. The chain combines TRBV3-1 with TRBJ1-2; D is undetermined. The germline V gene has CDR1 LGHDT and CDR2 YNNKEL (reference sequence). CDR3 length: 16 amino acids. Trimming pared 0 bases from V and 4 bases from J, leaving 15 bases between. The CDR3 region has the DNA TGTGCCAGCAGCCAAGATCTGCGGTTCGCCTCCTATGGCTACACCTTC. It translates to CASSQDLRFASYGYTF.